This TCR beta chain stems from a study of post-analysis software for immune sequencing data. Each TCR beta cDNA library carried unique molecular identifiers. TCRdb re-derived calls from the PCR reads in MiXCR, one entry per CDR3 protein. The sample includes about 460,000 distinct CDR3 sequences, around 40% of them seen just once. Sequencing input: blood. The TCR sequence derives from a girl aged 5-17 years with multiple sclerosis.

The DNA of the CDR3 is TGTGCCAGCAGCCAAGACTATAGCGGGAGAGATACGCAGTATTTT. Protein: CASSQDYSGRDTQYF. J is TRBJ2-3 and V is TRBV4-2, with 9 bases lining up with TRBD2. This CDR3 has 15 amino acids. V lost 0 bases to trimming and J lost 5 bases; unmatched junction nucleotides: 3. Germline CDR1 is LGHNA and CDR2 is YNFKEQ.